This TCR beta chain was identified in a study of blood T cell repertoires in COVID-19. Study-level information: Samples of COVID-19 (acute and convalescent) were obtained from the United States, Italy and Spain. The cDNA or gDNA used as material had been derived from T cells, B-cell-depleted T cells, or PBMCs.

Germline V lookup: CDR1 KGHSH, CDR2 LQKENI. The CDR3 has 16 residues. The J segment lost 6 bases and the V segment lost 1 base, leaving 8 bases of the junction unmatched. Study processing details: Estimation of nucleated cell counts relied on the amplification of reference gene primers. Profiling relied on immunoSEQ multiplex PCR, and the TCRdb table lists in-frame clones only, not all of them. V and J calls and clone size are copied from that table; D and trimming were computed from the DNA. The sample has about 480,000 clones; more than 85% are singletons. The V and J genes are TRBV18 and TRBJ2-2, with 7 bases lining up with TRBD2. The clonotype comes from a woman aged 25-40 years with acute or convalescent COVID-19. Input material: peripheral blood. This chain's CDR3 is CASSPLQAGEAGELFF. The CDR3 nucleotides read TGTGCCAGCTCACCACTTCAGGCGGGAGAGGCCGGGGAGCTGTTTTTT.